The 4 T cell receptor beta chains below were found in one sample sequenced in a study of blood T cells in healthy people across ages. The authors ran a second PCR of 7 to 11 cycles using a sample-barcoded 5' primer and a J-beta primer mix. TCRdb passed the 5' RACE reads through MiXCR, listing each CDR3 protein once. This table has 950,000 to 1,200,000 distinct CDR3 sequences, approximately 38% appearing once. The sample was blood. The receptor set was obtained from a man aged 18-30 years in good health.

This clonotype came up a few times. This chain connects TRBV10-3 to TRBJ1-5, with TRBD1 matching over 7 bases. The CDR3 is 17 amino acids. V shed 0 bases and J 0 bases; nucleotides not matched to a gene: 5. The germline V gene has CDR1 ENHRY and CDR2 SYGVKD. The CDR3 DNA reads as TGTGCCATCAGTGAGTCGGCGCAGGGGGGTAGCAATCAGCCCCAGCATTTT. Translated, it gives CAISESAQGGSNQPQHF.

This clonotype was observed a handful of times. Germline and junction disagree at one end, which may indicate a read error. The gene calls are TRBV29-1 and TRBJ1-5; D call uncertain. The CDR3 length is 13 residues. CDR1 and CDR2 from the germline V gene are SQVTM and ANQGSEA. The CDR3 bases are TGCAGCGTTGTAAGCACTAGCAATCGGCCCCAGCATTTT. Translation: CSVVSTSNRPQHF.

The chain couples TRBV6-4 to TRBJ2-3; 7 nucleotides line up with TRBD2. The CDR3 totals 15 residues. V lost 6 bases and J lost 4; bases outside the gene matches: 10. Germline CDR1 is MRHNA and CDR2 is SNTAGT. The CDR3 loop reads CASSPGGRGADTQYF. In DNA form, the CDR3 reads TGTGCCAGCAGCCCGGGGGGTAGGGGCGCAGATACGCAGTATTTT.

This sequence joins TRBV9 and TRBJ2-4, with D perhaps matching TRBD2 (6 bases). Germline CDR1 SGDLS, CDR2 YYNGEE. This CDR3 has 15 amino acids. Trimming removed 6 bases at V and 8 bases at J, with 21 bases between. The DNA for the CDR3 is TGTGCCAGCACAGTTAGCGGTTCTGGAGGAGACATTCAGTACTTC. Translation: CASTVSGSGGDIQYF.